Here is one TCR beta chain with its context. CDR1 is LGHNA, CDR2 YSLEER, per germline. Trimming removed 1 base at V and 2 bases at J, with 10 bases between. CDR3 size: 15 residues. This specimen belongs to a study of T cell changes during pregnancy in multiple sclerosis. Here immunoSEQ multiplex PCR was the method, and the copy in TCRdb shows in-frame clones only, minus some. Of 25,000 to 35,000 clones in the sample, 89% were seen once. The material was CD8+ T cells from peripheral blood mononuclear cells, obtained in the second trimester of pregnancy. The gene calls are TRBV4-3 and TRBJ2-3; possible D gene TRBD2, 6 bases. This receptor was taken from a female donor with multiple sclerosis, enrolled in a pregnancy study. The CDR3 bases are TGCGCCAGCAGCCAAGGAACGGGGGTCACAGATACGCAGTATTTT. Its translation: CASSQGTGVTDTQYF.